One and the same sample provided the 23 T cell receptor beta chains below, sequenced in a study of blood T cell repertoires in COVID-19. Clones were sequenced by immunoSEQ multiplex PCR, and TCRdb holds only the in-frame ones, with some missing. This repertoire shows 100,000 to 120,000 clones, around 74% found once; its top ten account for more than 7.5%. Material: peripheral blood. The source is a woman aged 60-70 years with acute or convalescent COVID-19.

This clone was detected only a few times. The DNA of the CDR3 is TGCAGCTTCCGGGACAGGGTTCTCGGGGAGCAGTACTTC. Translation: CSFRDRVLGEQYF. The V call is TRBV29-1, the J call TRBJ2-7, with 9 bases aligning to TRBD1. Germline assignment: CDR1 SQVTM and CDR2 ANQGSEA. V gave up 8 bases and J gave up 7 bases; unmatched junction bases: 12. The length of the CDR3 is 13 residues.

This clone was counted a few times. The V call is TRBV2, the J call TRBJ2-6, with D possibly matching TRBD1 (7 bases). The CDR3 runs 16 residues. The V gene lost 5 bases and the J gene lost 1 base, with 12 bases spanning the gap. The germline gives CDR1 SNHLY, CDR2 FYNNEI. The CDR3 reads CASSRQGLSGANVLTF. The CDR3 nucleotides are TGTGCCAGCAGTCGACAGGGACTTTCTGGGGCCAACGTCCTGACTTTC.

The chain combines TRBV6-5 with TRBJ2-7; 12 bases agree with TRBD2. Trimming took 0 bases from V and 7 from J; bases not matched to a gene: 7. CDR3 length equals 16 residues. Germline V gene data show CDR1 as MNHEY and CDR2 as SVGAGI. CDR3 amino acids: CASSYSASGGVWEQYF. CDR3 DNA: TGTGCCAGCAGTTACTCCGCTAGCGGGGGGGTCTGGGAGCAGTACTTC.

In DNA, the CDR3 is TGTGCCAGCAGCCAAGCCAGGCCTGGGAAACTGTTTTTT. Translated, it gives CASSQARPGKLFF. The chain has TRBV14 and TRBJ1-4, with D uncertain. Between the trimmed V and J ends, which lost 1 base and 11 bases, there was a span of 11 bases. The germline V gene has CDR1 SGHDN and CDR2 FVKESK. CDR3 length: 13 amino acids.

The rearrangement joins TRBV5-1 to TRBJ2-2; D perhaps matches TRBD1 (5 bases). Germline loops: CDR1 SGHRS, CDR2 YFSETQ. CDR3 size: 15 residues. The ends were cut back, 6 bases at V and 1 base at J, with 13 bases in the middle. The CDR3 nucleotides read TGCGCCAGCACAACAGGAAACATGAACACCGGGGAGCTGTTTTTT. Its protein is CASTTGNMNTGELFF.

The chain links TRBV4-1 to TRBJ2-7, with D possibly matching TRBD1 (6 bases). Trimming shortened V by 0 bases and J by 0 bases, and 9 bases separated the two germline ends. Germline V gene data show CDR1 as MGHRA and CDR2 as YSYEKL. This CDR3 has 15 residues. CDR3 residues: CASSQEGHSSYEQYF. The CDR3 bases are TGCGCCAGCAGCCAAGAGGGACACAGCTCCTACGAGCAGTACTTC.

This clone was counted only a few times. V usage is TRBV2 and J usage is TRBJ1-6, with TRBD1 as a possible D gene (6 bases). CDR1 and CDR2 (germline): SNHLY, FYNNEI. CDR3 length: 14 amino acids. V lost 6 bases and J lost 7, with 13 bases in between. CDR3 sequence (DNA): TGTGCCAGCAGGGTACAGGGAGCGAATTCACCCCTCCACTTT. As protein: CASRVQGANSPLHF.

As to this clone: The junction and the germline gene differ at one end; a read error may be behind it. The chain couples TRBV11-2 to TRBJ1-2; tentatively, D is TRBD1 (5 bases). CDR3 length equals 13 residues. Germline CDR1 reads SGHAT; CDR2 reads FQNNGV. The CDR3 is CASSLGGSPGSTF. The CDR3 DNA is TGTGCCAGCAGCTTAGGGGGCTCCCCCGGCTCCACCTTC.

To note about this clone: One end of the junction varies from germline; a read error may be responsible. The J gene is TRBJ2-7, the V gene TRBV7-2, with 16 positions matching TRBD2. The CDR3 sequence is 13 residues long. The germline CDR1 and CDR2 sequences are SGHTA and FQGNSA. CDR3 DNA sequence: TGTGCCAGCAGCCTGGGACTAGCGGGGGGGCTTATCTTC. Its protein is CASSLGLAGGLIF.

The J gene is TRBJ2-6, the V gene TRBV18; possibly TRBD2 for D (7 bases). Trimming removed 3 bases from V and 4 bases from J, with 19 bases in between. Germline V gene data show CDR1 as KGHSH and CDR2 as LQKENI. The CDR3 loop spans 18 amino acids. The CDR3 nucleotides read TGTGCCAGCTCACCCCCCGCCAGGGGACTATCCGGGGCCAACGTCCTGACTTTC. The encoded protein is CASSPPARGLSGANVLTF.

The gene calls are TRBV30 and TRBJ1-1, with D tentatively TRBD1 (6 bases). The CDR3 is 12 residues long. V was shortened by 6 bases and J by 1 base, with 9 bases between the two germline ends. Per germline, CDR1 GTSNPN and CDR2 SVGIG (reference sequence). This CDR3 reads CACQGSNTEAFF. The DNA of the CDR3 is TGTGCCTGTCAGGGGTCGAACACTGAAGCTTTCTTT. The full variable domain, with the rest looked up from reference TRBV30 and TRBJ1-1, is SQTIHQWPATLVQPVGSPLSLECTVEGTSNPNLYWYRQAAGRGLQLLFYSVGIGQISSEVPQNLSASRPQDRQFILSSKKLLLSDSGFYLCACQGSNTEAFFGQGTRLTVV.

The chain employs TRBV7-2 and TRBJ2-5; 10 positions agree with TRBD1. This CDR3 has 16 amino acids. Per the germline V gene, CDR1 is SGHTA and CDR2 is FQGNSA. V shed 5 bases and J 5 bases; nucleotides not matched to a gene: 11. The CDR3 DNA reads TGTGCCAGCAGCCCAAGACAGGGGGCAGGGTGGGAGACCCAGTACTTC. It specifies CASSPRQGAGWETQYF.

This chain joins TRBV2 and TRBJ1-6; 7 nucleotides agree with TRBD1. CDR1 and CDR2 from the germline V gene are SNHLY and FYNNEI. The V segment lost 3 bases and the J segment 7 bases; nucleotides outside the gene matches: 0. The CDR3 loop spans 13 amino acids. CDR3 amino acids: CASSETGNSPLHF. The CDR3 DNA sequence: TGTGCCAGCAGTGAGACAGGGAATTCACCCCTCCACTTT. The full variable domain, rest sourced from reference TRBV2 and TRBJ1-6, is EPEVTQTPSHQVTQMGQEVILRCVPISNHLYFYWYRQILGQKVEFLVSFYNNEISEKSEIFDDQFSVERPDGSNFTLKIRSTKLEDSAMYFCASSETGNSPLHFGNGTRLTVT.

This clone was seen more than once but under ten times. The V gene is TRBV5-1, the J gene TRBJ2-7; 10 bases align to TRBD1. Germline assignment: CDR1 SGHRS and CDR2 YFSETQ. This CDR3 has 16 amino acids. V shed 5 bases, J shed 5 bases, and the junction held 13 bases outside the gene matches. This chain's CDR3 is CASRAGLGTGVNEQYF. For the CDR3, the DNA is TGCGCCAGCAGGGCCGGGCTCGGGACAGGGGTCAACGAGCAGTACTTC.

V usage is TRBV19 and J usage is TRBJ1-5; the D gene is possibly TRBD1 (6 bases). The CDR3 contains 14 residues. V was cut by 10 bases and J by 10 bases, with 23 bases left in between. The germline CDR1 and CDR2 sequences are LNHDA and SQIVND (reference sequence). The CDR3 nucleotides are TGTGCCACGCATGACAGGATAGCAATCAGCCCCCAGCATTTT. Its translation is CATHDRIAISPQHF.

This clone was seen more than once but under ten times. V usage is TRBV5-6 and J usage is TRBJ2-7, with 9 bases fitting TRBD1. Looked up from germline, CDR1 is SGHDT and CDR2 is YYEEEE. The CDR3 covers 12 residues. After removal of 4 bases from V and 9 bases from J, the junction contained 5 bases not matched to a gene. The CDR3 DNA follows: TGTGCCAGCAGCCTGATGACAGGGGGGCAGTACTTC. Translating gives CASSLMTGGQYF. Supplemented by reference TRBV5-6 and TRBJ2-7, the full variable domain reads DAGVTQSPTHLIKTRGQQVTLRCSPKSGHDTVSWYQQALGQGPQFIFQYYEEEERQRGNFPDRFSGHQFPNYSSELNVNALLLGDSALYLCASSLMTGGQYFGPGTRLTVT.

The chain joins TRBV7-2 to TRBJ1-3; tentative D call: TRBD1 (5 bases). Germline lookup yields CDR1 SGHTA and CDR2 FQGNSA. The CDR3 is made up of 14 amino acids. V was cut by 6 bases and J by 4 bases, with 13 bases left in between. The CDR3 DNA reads TGTGCCAGCAGAGCAGGGTCGCGGGGAAACACCATATATTTT. Protein sequence: CASRAGSRGNTIYF.

The chain combines TRBV18 with TRBJ1-4; D ambiguous. Germline V gives CDR1 KGHSH, CDR2 LQKENI. V shed 1 base and J shed 8 bases, with 11 bases lying between them. The CDR3 is 14 amino acids. CDR3 protein: CASSPRSGLEKLFF. CDR3 nucleotide sequence: TGTGCCAGCTCACCACGTTCGGGGTTAGAAAAACTGTTTTTT.

In its sample, this clone was seen a few times. The CDR3 region has the DNA TGTGCCAGCAGCCCTCGACAGGGGAGGGGGAACACTGAAGCTTTCTTT. This translates into CASSPRQGRGNTEAFF. The V gene is TRBV13, the J gene TRBJ1-1, with 8 bases matching TRBD1. The V gene end was trimmed by 5 bases and the J gene end by 1 base; junction bases not matched to a gene: 9. The CDR3 extends over 16 amino acids. Germline values: CDR1 PRHDT, CDR2 FYEKMQ (reference sequence).

The J gene is TRBJ1-2, the V gene TRBV30, with D perhaps TRBD1 (5 bases). CDR3 size: 16 residues. Germline-derived CDR1 and CDR2 are GTSNPN and SVGIG (reference sequence). With 0 bases removed from V and 2 bases from J, the gap between germline ends came to 16 bases. In nucleotides, the CDR3 is TGTGCCTGGAGTGTATCGACGGGACTGAGAAACTATGGCTACACCTTC. This sequence encodes CAWSVSTGLRNYGYTF.

The CDR3 loop is CASSLFAGGRGTEAFF. The CDR3 DNA reads TGTGCCAGCAGCTTATTCGCAGGGGGTAGGGGCACTGAAGCTTTCTTT. The chain employs TRBV7-2 and TRBJ1-1, with 7 bases lining up with TRBD1. The V gene end was trimmed by 2 bases and the J gene end by 4 bases; junction bases not matched to a gene: 10. Germline V gene sequence: CDR1 SGHTA, CDR2 FQGNSA. There are 16 residues in the CDR3.

This clone was observed a handful of times. The chain combines TRBV18 with TRBJ2-7, with D perhaps TRBD2 (6 bases). The V gene's germline CDR1 is KGHSH and CDR2 LQKENI. V shed 2 bases and J shed 2 bases, with 7 bases lying between them. This CDR3 region has 13 residues. Here the CDR3 reads CASSPSGAYEQYF. The CDR3 nucleotides are TGTGCCAGCTCACCATCGGGGGCCTACGAGCAGTACTTC.

V is TRBV3-1 (or the pseudogene TRBV3-2) and J is TRBJ2-7; D possibly corresponds to TRBD2 (5 bases). The CDR3 runs 12 residues. Germline loops: CDR1 LGHDT, CDR2 YNNKEL (reference sequence). Trimming took 0 bases from V and 10 from J, leaving 10 bases between them. The CDR3 loop reads CASSQDLREQYF. As DNA, the CDR3 is TGTGCCAGCAGCCAAGATCTCCGGGAACAGTACTTC.